This T cell receptor (beta chain) came from a study of shared clonotypes between healthy human individuals. Running of the assay took place at deep level. Using immunoSEQ multiplex PCR, the repertoire was profiled, and TCRdb retains in-frame clones only, with some absent. The sample records approximately 1,000,000 clones, approximately 80% being singletons. In the case of this clone: The antigen is undetermined.

This CDR3 is 11 amino acids long. Germline assignment: CDR1 MNHNS and CDR2 SASEGT. V lost 8 bases, J lost 1 base, and 5 bases lay in between. Whole-study results and caveats: Larger estimated richness was generally recorded for naive subsets relative to memory subsets.

The rearrangement joins TRBV6-1 to TRBJ1-1; tentatively, D is TRBD1 (5 bases). This TCR came from a man aged 18-30 years in good health. Some clones in this sample may be carry-over from other donors' samples. The sequenced sample consisted of memory CD4+ T cells from PBMCs. The sample's subset: CD45RA-negative fraction. The CDR3 DNA sequence: TGTGCCAGCGGGGCGAACACTGAAGCTTTCTTT. Encoded protein: CASGANTEAFF.